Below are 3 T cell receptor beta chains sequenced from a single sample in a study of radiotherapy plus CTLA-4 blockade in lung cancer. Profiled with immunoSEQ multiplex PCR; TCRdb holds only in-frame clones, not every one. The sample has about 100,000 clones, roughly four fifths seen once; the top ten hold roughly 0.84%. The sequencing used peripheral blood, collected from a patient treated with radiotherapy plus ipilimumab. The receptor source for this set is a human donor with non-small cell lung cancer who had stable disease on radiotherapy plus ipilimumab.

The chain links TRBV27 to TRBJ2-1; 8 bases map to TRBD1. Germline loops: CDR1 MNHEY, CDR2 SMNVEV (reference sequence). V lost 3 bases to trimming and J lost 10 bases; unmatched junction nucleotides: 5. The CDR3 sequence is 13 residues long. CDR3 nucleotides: TGTGCCAGCAGTTTCGGACAGGGATGGGAGCAGTTCTTC. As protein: CASSFGQGWEQFF.

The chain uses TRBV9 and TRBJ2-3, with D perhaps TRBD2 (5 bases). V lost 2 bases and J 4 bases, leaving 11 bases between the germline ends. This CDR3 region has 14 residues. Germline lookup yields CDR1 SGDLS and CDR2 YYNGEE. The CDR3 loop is CASSVAGRADTQYF. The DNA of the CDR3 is TGTGCCAGCAGCGTGGCGGGTAGGGCAGATACGCAGTATTTT. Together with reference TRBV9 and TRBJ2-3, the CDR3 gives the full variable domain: DSGVTQTPKHLITATGQRVTLRCSPRSGDLSVYWYQQSLDQGLQFLIQYYNGEERAKGNILERFSAQQFPDLHSELNLSSLELGDSALYFCASSVAGRADTQYFGPGTRLTVL.

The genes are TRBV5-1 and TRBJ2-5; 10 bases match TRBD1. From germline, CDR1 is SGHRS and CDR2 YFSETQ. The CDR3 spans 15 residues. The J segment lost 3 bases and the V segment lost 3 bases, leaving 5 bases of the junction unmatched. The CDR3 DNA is TGCGCCAGCAGCTCGCGGACAGGGGGTAAAGAGACCCAGTACTTC. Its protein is CASSSRTGGKETQYF.